These 20 T cell receptor beta chains were all obtained from the same sample, sequenced in a study of blood T cell repertoires in COVID-19. Sequencing used immunoSEQ multiplex PCR; TCRdb keeps in-frame clones, though not all of them. The table has a few hundred thousand clones, more than 75% seen once; the top ten hold under 2.5%. Material: PBMCs or T cells enriched from blood (not recorded which). The receptors were gathered from a woman in her sixties in a cohort exposed to, infected with or recovered from COVID-19 (not recorded which).

The chain carries TRBV19 and TRBJ2-7, with 9 nucleotides matching TRBD1. V shed 5 bases and J 3 bases; nucleotides not matched to a gene: 8. This CDR3 spans 15 amino acids. Germline assignment: CDR1 LNHDA and CDR2 SQIVND (reference sequence). CDR3 nucleotides: TGTGCCAGTAGTTCGACAGGGGGTTTCCTCTACGAGCAGTACTTC. Amino acid sequence: CASSSTGGFLYEQYF.

This rearrangement joins TRBV10-3 to TRBJ2-7; D gene uncertain. V was clipped by 0 bases and J by 5 bases, with 14 bases between them. Germline-derived CDR1 and CDR2 are ENHRY and SYGVKD. The CDR3 sequence is 15 residues long. The CDR3 bases are TGTGCCATCAGTGAGTCCGTATCAGCTAGAGACGAGCAGTACTTC. It is translated as CAISESVSARDEQYF.

The chain combines TRBV5-1 with TRBJ2-3; 10 bases are a match to TRBD1. The CDR3 runs to 18 residues. Germline CDR1 reads SGHRS; CDR2 reads YFSETQ. J was trimmed by 7 bases and V by 4 bases; bases with no gene match: 18. This chain's CDR3 is CASSLATGGARKGNTQYF. DNA for the CDR3: TGCGCCAGCAGCCTTGCGACAGGGGGCGCGAGAAAGGGAAATACGCAGTATTTT.

V and J are TRBV27 and TRBJ2-7, with TRBD2 identical over 8 bases. The trim removed 2 bases at V and 5 bases at J, leaving 8 bases unmatched. CDR1 is MNHEY and CDR2 is SMNVEV in the germline V gene (reference sequence). There are 15 residues in the CDR3. The CDR3 DNA reads as TGTGCCAGCAGTTTACGGCTTAGCGGGATGAACGAGCAGTACTTC. It codes for CASSLRLSGMNEQYF.

The J gene is TRBJ2-2, the V gene TRBV7-9; 12 bases align to TRBD2. Germline CDR1 and CDR2: SEHNR and FQNEAQ (reference sequence). The trim removed 1 base at V and 5 bases at J, leaving 5 bases unmatched. This CDR3 contains 17 residues. Written as DNA, the CDR3 is TGTGCCAGCAGCTTAGGACTAGCGGGAGATAAAACCGGGGAGCTGTTTTTT. This sequence encodes CASSLGLAGDKTGELFF.

The gene calls are TRBV28 and TRBJ1-4; D unclear. Germline-derived CDR1 and CDR2 are MDHEN and SYDVKM. The CDR3 is made up of 14 amino acids. Trimming took off 3 bases at V and 5 bases at J, with 10 bases between the two ends. Written as DNA, the CDR3 is TGTGCCAGCAGTTTGAGGGTTTTGAATGAAAAACTGTTTTTT. It encodes CASSLRVLNEKLFF.

This rearrangement joins TRBV29-1 to TRBJ1-2, with 8 nucleotides matching TRBD1. V dropped 5 bases and J dropped 7; count of bases not matched to a gene: 6. The CDR3 consists of 12 residues. Germline V gives CDR1 SQVTM, CDR2 ANQGSEA. The CDR3 loop is CSVRTGWFGYTF. Here the CDR3 DNA reads TGCAGCGTTCGGACAGGGTGGTTTGGCTACACCTTC.

This clone was found once. V is TRBV2 and J is TRBJ1-6; 9 bases are a match to TRBD1. The CDR3 has 14 amino acids. Germline V gene sequence: CDR1 SNHLY, CDR2 FYNNEI. With V trimmed by 3 bases and J by 6 bases, 0 bases remained unmatched. DNA of the CDR3: TGTGCCAGCAGTGAGGGACAGGGTAATTCACCCCTCCACTTT. This translates into CASSEGQGNSPLHF.

The chain employs TRBV28 and TRBJ2-7, with D unclear. CDR1 is MDHEN, CDR2 SYDVKM, per germline. The V end was cut by 6 bases, the J end by 7 bases, with 10 bases between. This CDR3 comprises 11 residues. The CDR3 DNA reads as TGTGCCAGCAGCAATTCGCGAGAGCAGTACTTC. Its translation: CASSNSREQYF.

V is TRBV28 and J is TRBJ2-7; 7 positions agree with TRBD1. The germline V gene encodes CDR1 MDHEN and CDR2 SYDVKM. The CDR3 consists of 13 residues. V dropped 6 bases and J dropped 7; count of bases not matched to a gene: 9. CDR3 nucleotides: TGTGCCAGCAGAATACAGGGGCGTGGGGAGCAGTACTTC. It yields the protein CASRIQGRGEQYF.

The CDR3 here is CASSTGDEPGELFF. In nucleotides, the CDR3 is TGTGCCAGCAGTACAGGTGACGAGCCCGGGGAGCTGTTTTTT. This chain joins TRBV6-5 and TRBJ2-2; D is possibly TRBD1 (5 bases). There are 14 residues in the CDR3. V was pared by 5 bases and J by 6 bases, with 13 bases between. Germline values: CDR1 MNHEY, CDR2 SVGAGI.

The rearrangement uses TRBV7-2 and TRBJ2-2, with D possibly TRBD1 on 6 matching bases. Trimming pared 3 bases from V and 4 bases from J, leaving 12 bases between. There are 15 residues in the CDR3. Germline lookup yields CDR1 SGHTA and CDR2 FQGNSA. The CDR3 reads CASSFQGQGTGELFF. For the CDR3, the DNA is TGTGCCAGCAGCTTTCAGGGGCAGGGCACCGGGGAGCTGTTTTTT.

The V gene is TRBV30, the J gene TRBJ1-5; D gene ambiguous. Deletions cut 2 bases from V and 8 bases from J, with 10 bases between. Germline loops: CDR1 GTSNPN, CDR2 SVGIG (reference sequence). The CDR3 consists of 12 residues. In DNA, the CDR3 is TGTGCCTGGAGTCGAGGTTTCGAGCCCCAGCATTTT. It specifies CAWSRGFEPQHF.

This clone was counted ten times or more. CDR3 region: CASSQGPGNSPLHF. The CDR3 nucleotides read TGTGCCAGCAGCCAGGGGCCGGGTAATTCACCCCTCCACTTT. This chain uses TRBV2 with TRBJ1-6, with a weak D call TRBD1 (6 bases). Germline V gene sequence: CDR1 SNHLY, CDR2 FYNNEI. The CDR3 is 14 residues long. With 6 bases removed from V and 6 bases from J, the gap between germline ends came to 12 bases.

This clone came up once. The chain carries TRBV27 and TRBJ1-2, with TRBD1 matching over 12 bases. From germline, CDR1 is MNHEY and CDR2 SMNVEV (reference sequence). The CDR3 consists of 16 residues. Trimming took 7 bases from V and 2 from J; bases not matched to a gene: 8. In DNA, the CDR3 is TGTGCCAGCAAGGGACAGGGGGCTCTTCTCAACTATGGCTACACCTTC. Its translation is CASKGQGALLNYGYTF.

The sample holds one count of this clone. V gene TRBV11-1 combines with J gene TRBJ2-5; possibly TRBD1 for D (6 bases). V was cut by 5 bases and J by 3 bases, with 13 bases left in between. Germline V gives CDR1 SGHAT, CDR2 FQDESV (reference sequence). The CDR3 sequence is 14 residues long. CDR3 sequence (DNA): TGTGCCAGCAGCGGGCAGGGGTGGGAAGAGACCCAGTACTTC. Protein: CASSGQGWEETQYF.

The sample holds a few counts of this clone. J is TRBJ2-5 and V is TRBV7-3, with D hard to call. V lost 2 bases and J 4 bases, leaving 8 bases between the germline ends. Germline V CDR1 and CDR2: SGHTA, FQGTGA. The CDR3 totals 13 residues. The CDR3 loop reads CASSLRSRETQYF. CDR3 coding DNA: TGTGCCAGCAGCTTACGGTCAAGAGAGACCCAGTACTTC.

J is TRBJ2-7 and V is TRBV5-4; tentatively, D is TRBD2 (6 bases). Germline assignment: CDR1 SGHNT and CDR2 YYREEE (reference sequence). Trimming removed 2 bases at V and 1 base at J, with 16 bases between. The CDR3 sequence is 16 residues long. The CDR3 loop reads CASSLPRQGGSYEQYF. CDR3 coding DNA: TGTGCCAGCAGCTTACCCCGGCAGGGAGGTTCCTACGAGCAGTACTTC. The full variable domain, with the rest looked up from reference TRBV5-4 and TRBJ2-7, is ETGVTQSPTHLIKTRGQQVTLRCSSQSGHNTVSWYQQALGQGPQFIFQYYREEENGRGNFPPRFSGLQFPNYSSELNVNALELDDSALYLCASSLPRQGGSYEQYFGPGTRLTVT.

A few counts support this clone. The chain joins TRBV9 to TRBJ2-1; a possible D gene is TRBD2 (5 bases). Germline CDR1 is SGDLS and CDR2 is YYNGEE. Deletions cut 2 bases from V and 1 base from J, with 10 bases between. CDR3 length equals 15 residues. CDR3 in DNA: TGTGCCAGCAGCGTCACTAGTCGATCCTACAATGAGCAGTTCTTC. This encodes CASSVTSRSYNEQFF.

The chain links TRBV7-9 to TRBJ1-3; no reliable D call. V shed 2 bases and J shed 2 bases, with 10 bases lying between them. The CDR3 spans 15 residues. CDR1 SEHNR and CDR2 FQNEAQ come from the germline V gene (reference sequence). The CDR3 protein is CASSLRGAAGNTIYF. As DNA, the CDR3 is TGTGCCAGCAGCTTAAGAGGCGCAGCTGGAAACACCATATATTTT.